This record covers a single TCR beta chain. What it binds is not known. The patients had locally advanced or metastatic urothelial carcinoma. This record belongs to a study of PD-L1 blockade in urothelial cancer. In the study overall: Males with bladder-origin urothelial cancer constituted about nine tenths of the roughly 29 patients. The number of prior chemotherapy regimens per patient was 0 to 3.

Study-level points and caveats: Pretreatment clonality of the blood TCR repertoire below the median was predictive of superior survival.

Assay used: immunoSEQ multiplex PCR; TCRdb lists only in-frame clones, some missing. The table records 35,000 or so clones, over 70% of them present only once. J gave up 9 bases and V 7 bases, and 9 bases lay outside the gene matches. CDR3 length: 13 residues. Germline assignment: CDR1 SQVTM and CDR2 ANQGSEA. The sequence derives from a man in his 60s with urothelial cancer. The material sequenced was PBMCs, taken around atezolizumab (anti-PD-L1) treatment. The chain links TRBV29-1 to TRBJ2-1, with 10 bases identical to TRBD2. This CDR3 is CSGSSGRLREQFF. The DNA for the CDR3 is TGCAGCGGATCTAGCGGGAGATTACGTGAGCAGTTCTTC.